This TCR beta chain was sequenced in a study of blood T cell repertoires in COVID-19 (dated by TCRdb to 2019 to 2021). Context from the whole study: Samples covering the acute and convalescent phases of COVID-19 were provided by collaborators in the United States, Italy and Spain. The repertoires were released in a freely available public database meant as a resource for research on the immune response to SARS-CoV-2. The material from the prospective study consisted of cDNA or gDNA derived from T cells, B-cell-depleted T cells, or PBMCs. Subjects who had been exposed to COVID-19, were actively infected with it, or had recovered from it provided the deeply sampled blood TCRbeta repertoires that made up the dataset. Where available, HLA class I and class II types were taken from metadata supplied by the sample provider and were not determined by assay-based typing. A de-identified subject ID, COVID-19 status, age in years and sex were almost always included in the sample metadata. The samples were drawn from the first 160 participants of the ongoing ImmuneRACE study and from roughly 1,300 subjects provided by 6 global collaborators. The research as a whole found: Clinical and demographic metadata were provided uncurated, with the amount varying by source and participant.

A second Seattle source provided samples from volunteer blood donors who had recovered from COVID-19. Each collaborating institution followed its own protocols to collect whole blood in K2EDTA tubes. For TCRbeta analysis, collaborators shipped samples as frozen whole blood, isolated PBMCs, or DNA extracted from either of those sample types. Points on this clone: Its antigen target is currently unknown. No much larger clone is present one base from it, and per-base qualities are unavailable.

Relative to germline, V is missing 5 bases and J is missing 1 base, with 13 bases of the junction outside any gene match. The CDR3 runs 18 residues from the cysteine to the phenylalanine. CDR3 DNA is the only sequence kept; it has 54 bases, read in frame from the first base. The germline V gene supplies CDR1 MDHEN and CDR2 SYDVKM. TCRbeta CDR3 regions were amplified from genomic DNA by means of the immunoSEQ Assay, a bias-controlled multiplex PCR. The original pipeline was this. Within the assay, amplification of reference gene primers was used to estimate how many nucleated cells each sample contained. To quantify the absolute abundance of each unique TCRbeta CDR3 rearrangement, sequence reads were collapsed and filtered. For each sample, productive Simpson clonality was calculated as the square root of Simpson's diversity index over productive rearrangements. As stored in TCRdb, this immuneACCESS dataset retains in-frame rearrangements with V and J assigned. A fraction of the clones does not appear; measured against another copy, unresolved V genes explain less than half of the discrepancy, and the remainder lacks a known reason. V, J and clone size are taken as reported in that table, and D and trimming were inferred from the DNA itself. The table for this sample lists a few hundred thousand clones; 89% of them were counted only once. The ten largest account for 4% to 5% of the sample.

This TCR came from a woman aged 40 to 50 who had recovered from COVID-19. The V and J segments used are TRBV28 and TRBJ1-1; TRBD1 lines up with 10 middle nucleotides. The source material was peripheral blood. This receptor carries the CDR3 CASSTAELTGGKNTEAFF. The DNA is TGTGCCAGCAGTACGGCGGAACTGACAGGGGGCAAGAACACTGAAGCTTTCTTT.